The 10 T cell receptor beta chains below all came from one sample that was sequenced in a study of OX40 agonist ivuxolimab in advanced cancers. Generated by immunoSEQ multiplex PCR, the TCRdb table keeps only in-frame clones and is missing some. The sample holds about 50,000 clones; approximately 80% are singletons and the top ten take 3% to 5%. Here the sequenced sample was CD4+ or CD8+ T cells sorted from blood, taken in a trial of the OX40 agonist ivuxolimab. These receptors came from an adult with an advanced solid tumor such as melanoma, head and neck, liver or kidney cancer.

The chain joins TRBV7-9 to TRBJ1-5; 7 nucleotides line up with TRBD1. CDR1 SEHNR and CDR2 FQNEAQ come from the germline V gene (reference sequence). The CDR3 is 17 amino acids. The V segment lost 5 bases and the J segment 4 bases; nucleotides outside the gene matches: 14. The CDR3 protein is CASSGGTALLDNQPQHF. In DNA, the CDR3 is TGTGCCAGCAGCGGCGGGACAGCCCTTCTAGATAATCAGCCCCAGCATTTT.

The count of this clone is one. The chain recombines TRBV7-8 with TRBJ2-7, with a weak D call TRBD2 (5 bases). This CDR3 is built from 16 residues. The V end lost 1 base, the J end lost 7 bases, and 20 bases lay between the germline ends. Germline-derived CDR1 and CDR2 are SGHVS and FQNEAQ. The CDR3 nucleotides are TGTGCCAGCAGCTTAGGATCCCGGGGTCTCCTCCTAGAGCAGTACTTC. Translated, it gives CASSLGSRGLLLEQYF.

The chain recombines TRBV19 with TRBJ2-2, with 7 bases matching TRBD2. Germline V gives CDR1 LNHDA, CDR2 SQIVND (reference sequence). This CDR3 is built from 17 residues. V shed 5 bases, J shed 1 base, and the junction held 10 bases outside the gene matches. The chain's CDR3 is CASSGPVGRWNTGELFF. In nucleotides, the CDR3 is TGTGCCAGTAGTGGACCGGTCGGGAGGTGGAACACCGGGGAGCTGTTTTTT.

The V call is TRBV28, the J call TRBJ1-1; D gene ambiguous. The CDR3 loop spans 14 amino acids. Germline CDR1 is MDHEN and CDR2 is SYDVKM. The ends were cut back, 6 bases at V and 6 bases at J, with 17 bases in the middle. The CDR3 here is CASSPPHQRAEAFF. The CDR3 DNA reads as TGTGCCAGCAGCCCCCCACACCAGAGGGCTGAAGCTTTCTTT.

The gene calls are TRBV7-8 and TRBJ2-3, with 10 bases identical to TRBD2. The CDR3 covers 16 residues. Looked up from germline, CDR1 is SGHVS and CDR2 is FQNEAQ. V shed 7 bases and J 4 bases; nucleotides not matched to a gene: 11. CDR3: CASIPNSGRFPDTQYF. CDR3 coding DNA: TGTGCCAGCATCCCCAATAGCGGGAGGTTCCCAGATACGCAGTATTTT.

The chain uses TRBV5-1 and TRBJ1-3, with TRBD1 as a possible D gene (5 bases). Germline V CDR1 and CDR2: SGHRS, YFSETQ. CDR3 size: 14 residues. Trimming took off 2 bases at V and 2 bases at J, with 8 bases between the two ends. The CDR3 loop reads CASSFPDTGNTIYF. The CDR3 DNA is TGCGCCAGCAGCTTCCCGGACACTGGAAACACCATATATTTT.

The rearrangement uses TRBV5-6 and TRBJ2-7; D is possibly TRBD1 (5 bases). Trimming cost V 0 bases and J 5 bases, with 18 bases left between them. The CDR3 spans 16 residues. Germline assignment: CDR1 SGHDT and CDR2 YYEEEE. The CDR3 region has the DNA TGTGCCAGCAGCTTGGCGCGATGGCAGGGAAATAACGAGCAGTACTTC. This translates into CASSLARWQGNNEQYF.

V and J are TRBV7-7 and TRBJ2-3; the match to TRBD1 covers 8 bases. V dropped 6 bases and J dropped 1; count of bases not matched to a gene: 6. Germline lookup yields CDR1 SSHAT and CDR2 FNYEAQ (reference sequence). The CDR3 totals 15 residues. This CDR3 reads CASSSGTGGTDTQYF. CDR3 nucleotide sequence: TGTGCCAGCAGTTCCGGGACAGGAGGCACAGATACGCAGTATTTT.

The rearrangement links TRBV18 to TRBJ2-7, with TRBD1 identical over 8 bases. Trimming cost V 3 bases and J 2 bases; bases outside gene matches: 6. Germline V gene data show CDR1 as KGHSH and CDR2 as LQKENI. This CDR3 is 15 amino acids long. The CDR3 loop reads CASSPARQGPYEQYF. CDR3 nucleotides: TGTGCCAGCTCACCGGCCCGACAGGGGCCCTACGAGCAGTACTTC.

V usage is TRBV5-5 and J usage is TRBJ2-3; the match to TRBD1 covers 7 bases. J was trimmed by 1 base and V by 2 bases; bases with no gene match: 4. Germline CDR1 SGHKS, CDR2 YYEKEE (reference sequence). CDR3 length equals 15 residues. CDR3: CASSLGQGGTDTQYF. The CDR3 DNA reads TGTGCCAGCAGCTTAGGCCAGGGGGGCACAGATACGCAGTATTTT.